The 20 T cell receptor beta chains below all came from one sample that was sequenced in a study of response to subunit inactivated influenza vaccine. TCRdb called the RT-PCR reads again in MiXCR, with one record for every CDR3 protein. The table has hundreds of thousands of distinct CDR3 sequences, 18% seen once. Specimen: PBMCs from blood, collected roughly 5 days after vaccination. The receptors come from a man aged 50 to 59 who received an inactivated influenza vaccine.

Remarks on this clonotype: A read error may produce the germline difference seen at one junction end. This chain connects TRBV12-3 or TRBV12-4 to TRBJ1-4; D may be TRBD1 (6 bases). This CDR3 is built from 16 residues. The CDR3, as DNA: TGTGCCAGCACTCTACAGGGCTCGGCAACTAATGAAAATCTGTTTTTT. This gives the protein CASTLQGSATNENLFF.

The CDR3 protein is CASSEARRSPLHF. The CDR3 DNA follows: TGTGCCAGCAGTGAGGCGCGACGGTCACCCCTCCACTTT. The J gene is TRBJ1-6, the V gene TRBV2; D unclear. Trimming took off 3 bases at V and 10 bases at J, with 10 bases between the two ends. The germline V gene has CDR1 SNHLY and CDR2 FYNNEI. The CDR3 is made up of 13 amino acids.

As for this clonotype: Compared with germline, one end of the junction differs, possibly owing to a read error. This chain links TRBV5-5 with TRBJ2-1; TRBD2 agrees at 14 bases. Germline CDR1 SGHKS, CDR2 YYEKEE (reference sequence). The CDR3 loop spans 14 amino acids. DNA for the CDR3: TGTGCCAGCAGCTTGGGGACTAGCGGGGGGCCTGACTCTTTC. Encoded protein: CASSLGTSGGPDSF.

This clonotype was observed at least ten times. The chain employs TRBV6-5 and TRBJ2-5, with 7 bases identical to TRBD2. This CDR3 is 17 amino acids long. The germline gives CDR1 MNHEY, CDR2 SVGAGI. The V segment lost 3 bases and the J segment 4 bases; nucleotides outside the gene matches: 14. This CDR3 reads CASSYFKWGGSRETQYF. CDR3 in DNA: TGTGCCAGCAGTTATTTCAAATGGGGGGGGAGTCGAGAGACCCAGTACTTC.

The V gene is TRBV6-1, the J gene TRBJ1-2; 7 bases align to TRBD1. Trimming took 5 bases from V and 0 from J; bases not matched to a gene: 6. Per germline, CDR1 MNHNS and CDR2 SASEGT. This CDR3 is built from 15 residues. The CDR3, as DNA: TGTGCCAGCAGTCGGGACAGCCCAGCTAACTATGGCTACACCTTC. This translates into CASSRDSPANYGYTF.

This clonotype was observed a few times. This chain links TRBV28 with TRBJ2-3, with TRBD1 identical over 9 bases. Germline values: CDR1 MDHEN, CDR2 SYDVKM. The trim removed 6 bases at V and 4 bases at J, leaving 11 bases unmatched. The CDR3 is made up of 16 amino acids. DNA for the CDR3: TGTGCCAGCAGCTCGCCTGGGACAGGGTACCCAGATACGCAGTATTTT. Translating it yields CASSSPGTGYPDTQYF.

This rearrangement joins TRBV5-1 to TRBJ2-2; 7 bases fit TRBD2. The germline V gene encodes CDR1 SGHRS and CDR2 YFSETQ. V lost 0 bases to trimming and J lost 5 bases; unmatched junction nucleotides: 7. The CDR3 spans 16 residues. The CDR3 DNA reads TGCGCCAGCAGCTTGGTAGGCGGGAGAGGTACCGGGGAGCTGTTTTTT. Protein: CASSLVGGRGTGELFF.

The chain couples TRBV9 to TRBJ2-2, with D possibly called TRBD1 or TRBD2 (6 bases each). Germline V gene sequence: CDR1 SGDLS, CDR2 YYNGEE. The CDR3 is made up of 16 amino acids. V was pared by 0 bases and J by 5 bases, with 14 bases between. CDR3 loop: CASSVDPGAETGELFF. The CDR3 coding sequence is TGTGCCAGCAGCGTAGATCCGGGGGCAGAGACCGGGGAGCTGTTTTTT.

The chain employs TRBV5-1 and TRBJ1-2; 10 bases fit TRBD1. Per germline, CDR1 SGHRS and CDR2 YFSETQ. This CDR3 contains 16 residues. Losses at the gene ends were 4 bases for V and 8 bases for J; bases not matched to a gene: 14. CDR3 amino acids: CASSPTGTGVIEGYTF. The CDR3 nucleotides read TGCGCCAGCAGCCCAACCGGGACAGGGGTGATAGAAGGCTACACCTTC.

The chain employs TRBV5-1 and TRBJ2-5, with TRBD2 as a possible D gene (6 bases). Germline CDR1 and CDR2: SGHRS and YFSETQ. The CDR3 is made up of 15 amino acids. Trimming cost V 0 bases and J 9 bases, with 18 bases left between them. For the CDR3, the DNA is TGCGCCAGCAGCTTGGAGGATGGAGGGGTCCTGCCCCAGTACTTC. It translates to CASSLEDGGVLPQYF.

This clonotype was counted only a few times. The rearrangement joins TRBV9 to TRBJ1-2; a possible D gene is TRBD1 (6 bases). Trimming stripped 0 bases from V and 6 bases from J, with 18 bases between. This CDR3 region has 16 residues. CDR1 is SGDLS, CDR2 YYNGEE, per germline. The CDR3 protein is CASSVASGHQSDGYTF. The CDR3 DNA sequence: TGTGCCAGCAGCGTAGCTTCGGGACACCAGTCGGATGGCTACACCTTC.

V and J are TRBV5-5 and TRBJ2-7, with a tentative D call TRBD2 (5 bases). Per germline, CDR1 SGHKS and CDR2 YYEKEE (reference sequence). Deletions cut 4 bases from V and 2 bases from J, with 16 bases between. The CDR3 runs to 15 residues. This CDR3 reads CASSPGLKVTYEQYF. The DNA for the CDR3 is TGTGCCAGCAGCCCTGGACTTAAGGTAACCTACGAGCAGTACTTC.

This clonotype has only a few counts. This chain links TRBV12-3 or TRBV12-4 with TRBJ2-1; possibly TRBD1 for D (5 bases). The CDR3 sequence is 12 residues long. Trimming left V 1 base short and J 16 bases short, with 14 bases between. The CDR3 DNA is TGTGCCAGCAGTTTAGTAAGGGGCCAGGTTTTCTTC. This translates into CASSLVRGQVFF.

The table lists this clonotype with a few counts. The genes are TRBV5-1 and TRBJ2-7; either TRBD1 or TRBD2 may supply D (6 bases each). The germline CDR1 and CDR2 sequences are SGHRS and YFSETQ. The CDR3 spans 18 residues. The V end was cut by 4 bases, the J end by 4 bases, with 27 bases between. This CDR3 is CASSPKQSGGRSRYEQYF. Here the CDR3 DNA reads TGCGCCAGCAGCCCGAAGCAATCCGGGGGCCGAAGTAGGTACGAGCAGTACTTC.

This chain uses TRBV24-1 with TRBJ2-3, with TRBD1 matching 7 bases. In germline, CDR1 is KGHDR, CDR2 SFDVKD. V was pared by 11 bases and J by 6 bases, with 16 bases of the junction left unmatched. The CDR3 loop spans 15 amino acids. CDR3 DNA: TGTGCCAATTTAAAACGGACAGGACCCGTGGATACGCAGTATTTT. It yields the protein CANLKRTGPVDTQYF.

The chain couples TRBV28 to TRBJ1-2; perhaps TRBD1 as D (5 bases). In germline, CDR1 is MDHEN, CDR2 SYDVKM. V lost 5 bases and J lost 3, with 13 bases in between. CDR3 length: 14 residues. DNA for the CDR3: TGTGCCAGCAGTATTCCGACAGAATACTATGGCTACACCTTC. It encodes CASSIPTEYYGYTF.

In its sample, this clonotype was seen a few times. The CDR3 loop reads CSAIIAGGNQETQYF. The CDR3, as DNA: TGCAGTGCTATAATAGCGGGGGGGAACCAAGAGACCCAGTACTTC. The gene calls are TRBV20-1 and TRBJ2-5; TRBD2 agrees at 11 bases. Germline-derived CDR1 and CDR2 are DFQATT and SNEGSKA (reference sequence). CDR3 length: 15 amino acids. V dropped 4 bases and J dropped 0; count of bases not matched to a gene: 4.

This clonotype was counted once. This sequence may be a read error, since a much larger clone differs from it by one base. The chain links TRBV5-1 to TRBJ2-7; 7 bases fit TRBD2. J was trimmed by 6 bases and V by 4 bases; bases with no gene match: 10. The CDR3 has 14 amino acids. Germline CDR1 and CDR2: SGHRS and YFSETQ. The CDR3 DNA sequence: TGCGCCAGCAGCATTACTAGCGTGAGTGTCGAGCAGTACTTC. It specifies CASSITSVSVEQYF.

In the case of this clonotype: The junction differs from germline at one of its ends, possibly a read error. The rearrangement links TRBV6-5 to TRBJ1-2; D is uncertain. Germline V gene sequence: CDR1 MNHEY, CDR2 SVGAGI. This CDR3 comprises 14 residues. The CDR3 loop reads CARSFGFSPYGYTF. Here the CDR3 DNA reads TGTGCCAGAAGTTTTGGGTTTTCACCCTATGGCTACACCTTC.

The chain combines TRBV9 with TRBJ2-1; 7 nucleotides line up with TRBD1. The germline gives CDR1 SGDLS, CDR2 YYNGEE. CDR3 size: 15 residues. After removal of 3 bases from V and 5 bases from J, the junction contained 8 bases not matched to a gene. CDR3 sequence: CASSAPGTANNEQFF. DNA for the CDR3: TGTGCCAGCAGCGCCCCCGGGACAGCAAACAATGAGCAGTTCTTC.